The TCR beta chain described here comes from a study of regulatory T cells in long-lasting Graves disease. Study results and limitations: Persistent cases favored TRBV28, TRBJ1-2 and TRBJ2-5.

For TCR beta, libraries came from iRepertoire HTBI primers and Arm-PCR of CDR3 regions. Original methodology: Detected in the samples were over 60 TRBV and 15 or so TRBJ segments. Using its own MiXCR run on the multiplex PCR reads, TCRdb lists one record per CDR3 protein. The V and J calls follow TCRdb's processing rather than the paper's. The profile shows about 470,000 distinct CDR3 sequences, roughly 20% of them singletons. Time point defined: persistent/refractory GD, antithyroid drugs over 5 years with positive TRAb. PBMC-derived RNA was used for the TCR library. Tubes containing EDTA received roughly 10 milliliters of drawn peripheral blood. As regards this clonotype: Its antigen is not known.

With V trimmed by 5 bases and J by 5 bases, 10 bases remained unmatched. The CDR3 is made up of 15 amino acids. Germline CDR1 reads MNHEY; CDR2 reads SMNVEV (reference sequence). The sequences come from peripheral blood mononuclear cells (PBMCs), collected when the disease was refractory, from a patient treated with antithyroid drugs. The clonotype comes from a female donor with Graves disease. The chain combines TRBV27 with TRBJ2-7; TRBD2 agrees at 9 bases. In DNA form, the CDR3 reads TGTGCCAGCAGTCCCCACACTAGCGGGTTAGACGAGCAGTACTTC. This encodes CASSPHTSGLDEQYF.